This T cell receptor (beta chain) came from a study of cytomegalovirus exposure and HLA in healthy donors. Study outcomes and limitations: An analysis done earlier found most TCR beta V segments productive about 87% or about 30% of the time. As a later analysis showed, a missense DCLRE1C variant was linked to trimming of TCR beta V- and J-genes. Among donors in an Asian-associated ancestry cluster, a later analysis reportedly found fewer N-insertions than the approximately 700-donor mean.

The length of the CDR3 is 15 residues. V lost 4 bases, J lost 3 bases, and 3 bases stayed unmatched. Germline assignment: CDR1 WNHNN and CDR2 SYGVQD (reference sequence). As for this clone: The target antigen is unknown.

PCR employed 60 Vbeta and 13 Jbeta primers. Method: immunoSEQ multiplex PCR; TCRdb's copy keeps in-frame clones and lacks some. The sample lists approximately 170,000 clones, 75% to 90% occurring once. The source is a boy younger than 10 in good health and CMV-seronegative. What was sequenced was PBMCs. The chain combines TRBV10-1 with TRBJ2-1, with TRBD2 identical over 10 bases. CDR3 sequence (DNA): TGCGCCAGCAGTGCCGTAGCGGGGGGCTACAATGAGCAGTTCTTC. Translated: CASSAVAGGYNEQFF.